Included here is one TCR beta chain sequence, with context. The target antigen is unknown. The PCR ran on 60 Vbeta and 13 Jbeta primers. TCRdb's table, derived via immunoSEQ multiplex PCR, lists solely in-frame clones and lacks some. The sample table includes some 44,000 clones. The sample belongs to a study of cytomegalovirus exposure and HLA in healthy donors. Study observations and caveats: Cytomegalovirus association was assigned to approximately 180 TCR beta chains. A later analysis revealed that TCR association rates differed between HLA loci, peaking at DRB1 and bottoming out at HLA-C.

The germline V gene has CDR1 SGHDT and CDR2 YYEEEE. CDR3 length: 12 residues. The trim removed 6 bases at V and 6 bases at J, leaving 5 bases unmatched. The sample taken for sequencing was PBMCs. The receptor comes from a woman aged 30 to 39 in good health and CMV-seronegative. The rearrangement links TRBV5-6 to TRBJ2-7, with TRBD1 identical over 8 bases. CDR3 in amino acids: CASTGGPGEQYF. The CDR3 DNA sequence: TGTGCCAGCACAGGGGGCCCTGGCGAGCAGTACTTC.